Included here is one T cell receptor (beta chain) sequence, with context. Its antigen is not known. V lost 1 base to trimming and J lost 4 bases, with 11 bases between them. Germline CDR1 is LNHDA and CDR2 is SQIVND (reference sequence). The CDR3 is 14 amino acids. Using immunoSEQ multiplex PCR, the repertoire was profiled, and TCRdb retains in-frame clones only, with some absent. The sample yields 90,000 to 100,000 clones, 85% to 90% seen once. These data belong to a study of T cell responses to AZD1222 COVID-19 vaccine. Overall study findings and caveats: In the spike-specific TCR repertoire, nearly half reportedly target unmutated variant regions. The donor cohort was predominantly white British with a female majority, and clonal diversity may have been underestimated.

This specimen consisted of peripheral blood, obtained on day 0 of AZD1222 vaccination. This receptor was obtained from an adult in good health. The V gene is TRBV19, the J gene TRBJ2-7, with D tentatively TRBD2 (5 bases). CDR3 DNA: TGTGCCAGTAGTATAGCATCGAGGGAATACGAGCAGTACTTC. Encoded protein: CASSIASREYEQYF. Looking up the rest from reference TRBV19 and TRBJ2-7 gives the full variable domain: DGGITQSPKYLFRKEGQNVTLSCEQNLNHDAMYWYRQDPGQGLRLIYYSQIVNDFQKGDIAEGYSVSREKKESFPLTVTSAQKNPTAFYLCASSIASREYEQYFGPGTRLTVT.